The 16 T cell receptor beta chains below were found in one sample sequenced in a study of blood T cell repertoires in COVID-19. Only in-frame clones appear in the TCRdb table, and some are missing; sequencing was by immunoSEQ multiplex PCR. The data contain more than 200,000 clones, roughly 84% of them singletons. The specimen sequenced was PBMCs or T cells enriched from blood (not recorded which). Receptors were obtained from a man aged 25 to 40 in a cohort exposed to, infected with or recovered from COVID-19 (not recorded which).

The chain links TRBV11-2 to TRBJ2-2; D call uncertain. CDR1 SGHAT and CDR2 FQNNGV come from the germline V gene. This CDR3 has 14 residues. Trimming shortened V by 5 bases and J by 1 base, and 8 bases separated the two germline ends. The CDR3 sequence: CASSPSVNTGELFF. The CDR3 coding sequence is TGTGCCAGCAGCCCGAGTGTGAACACCGGGGAGCTGTTTTTT.

The J gene is TRBJ1-1, the V gene TRBV29-1; weak D call: TRBD1 (5 bases). The CDR3 sequence is 13 residues long. V gave up 7 bases and J gave up 4 bases, with 16 bases separating them. CDR1 and CDR2 from the germline V gene are SQVTM and ANQGSEA. CDR3 sequence (DNA): TGCAGCGCCAGTGGGGGGGTGGGCACTGAAGCTTTCTTT. It is translated as CSASGGVGTEAFF.

This chain links TRBV3-1 (or the pseudogene TRBV3-2) with TRBJ2-7; 8 nucleotides agree with TRBD1. The trim removed 4 bases at V and 2 bases at J, leaving 13 bases unmatched. CDR3 length: 17 amino acids. Germline assignment: CDR1 LGHDT and CDR2 YNNKEL (reference sequence). The CDR3 here is CASSLKSWTGSPYEQYF. CDR3 coding DNA: TGTGCCAGCAGCCTCAAGTCCTGGACAGGGTCCCCCTACGAGCAGTACTTC.

This rearrangement joins TRBV10-3 to TRBJ2-3, with D hard to call. This CDR3 region has 12 residues. Germline V lookup: CDR1 ENHRY, CDR2 SYGVKD. With 3 bases removed from V and 3 bases from J, the gap between germline ends came to 4 bases. This CDR3 reads CAISETTDTQYF. The CDR3 DNA sequence: TGTGCCATCAGTGAAACTACAGATACGCAGTATTTT.

This clone came up once. The chain is built from TRBV15 and TRBJ1-6, with D possibly TRBD1 on 6 matching bases. Germline loops: CDR1 LNHNV, CDR2 YYDKDF (reference sequence). CDR3 size: 20 residues. Trimming took 0 bases from V and 9 from J, leaving 27 bases between them. The CDR3 nucleotides are TGTGCCACCAGCAGAGAATCCCAAATCCCTAGTACACAGGGCGGTTCACCCCTCCACTTT. Encoded protein: CATSRESQIPSTQGGSPLHF.

The chain's CDR3 is CATSDPGQGNTIYF. For the CDR3, the DNA is TGTGCCACCAGTGACCCGGGACAGGGAAACACCATATATTTT. The chain is built from TRBV24-1 and TRBJ1-3; 7 bases agree with TRBD1. This CDR3 comprises 14 residues. CDR1 KGHDR and CDR2 SFDVKD come from the germline V gene. Unmatched junction bases numbered 3, after V lost 4 bases and J lost 4 bases.

The chain uses TRBV28 and TRBJ1-2; D is perhaps TRBD1 (6 bases). The ends were cut back, 8 bases at V and 1 base at J, with 14 bases in the middle. The CDR3 has 14 amino acids. Per the germline V gene, CDR1 is MDHEN and CDR2 is SYDVKM. The chain's CDR3 is CASQGGGLNYGYTF. The CDR3 nucleotides are TGTGCCAGCCAAGGGGGGGGGCTTAACTATGGCTACACCTTC.

This clone has only a few counts. This chain uses TRBV5-1 with TRBJ1-6, with D perhaps TRBD1 (6 bases). Germline-derived CDR1 and CDR2 are SGHRS and YFSETQ. The CDR3 spans 15 residues. The V end was cut by 1 base, the J end by 10 bases, with 15 bases between. Here the CDR3 DNA reads TGCGCCAGCAGCTTGAACGTACAGGGACGATCACCCCTCCACTTT. Encoded protein: CASSLNVQGRSPLHF.

The chain couples TRBV7-8 to TRBJ2-7, with D possibly matching TRBD1 (5 bases). CDR3 length: 13 residues. Germline assignment: CDR1 SGHVS and CDR2 FQNEAQ. Trimming stripped 2 bases from V and 0 bases from J, with 5 bases between. CDR3 sequence reads: CASSLRGSYEQYF. As DNA, the CDR3 is TGTGCCAGCAGCTTAAGGGGCTCCTACGAGCAGTACTTC.

The V gene is TRBV7-6, the J gene TRBJ2-3; possibly TRBD2 for D (5 bases). Trimming pared 3 bases from V and 1 base from J, leaving 5 bases between. CDR3 size: 13 residues. The V gene's germline CDR1 is SGHVS and CDR2 FNYEAQ. The CDR3 here is CASSFGGTDTQYF. The DNA for the CDR3 is TGTGCCAGCAGCTTCGGGGGCACAGATACGCAGTATTTT.

This sequence joins TRBV19 and TRBJ1-2, with 7 bases matching TRBD1. After removal of 5 bases from V and 4 bases from J, the junction contained 4 bases not matched to a gene. The CDR3 extends over 13 amino acids. The V gene's germline CDR1 is LNHDA and CDR2 SQIVND (reference sequence). CDR3 in amino acids: CASSGQAPYGYTF. The DNA of the CDR3 is TGTGCCAGTAGTGGACAGGCCCCCTATGGCTACACCTTC.

The CDR3 sequence is CASSPQGFPTYEQYF. As DNA, the CDR3 is TGTGCCAGCAGCCCACAGGGATTTCCTACTTACGAGCAGTACTTC. The chain links TRBV11-2 to TRBJ2-7; weak D call: TRBD1 (6 bases). V dropped 5 bases and J dropped 4 bases, with 18 bases sitting between them. Germline-derived CDR1 and CDR2 are SGHAT and FQNNGV. The CDR3 totals 15 residues.

The genes are TRBV6-4 and TRBJ2-5; tentative D call: TRBD1 (6 bases). This CDR3 is built from 15 residues. V was clipped by 4 bases and J by 1 base, with 13 bases between them. Germline assignment: CDR1 MRHNA and CDR2 SNTAGT. The CDR3 DNA follows: TGTGCCAGCAGTGCCCCAACAGGGTCCCAAGAGACCCAGTACTTC. Translation gives CASSAPTGSQETQYF.

This sequence joins TRBV7-3 and TRBJ2-2; perhaps TRBD2 as D (6 bases). CDR1 SGHTA and CDR2 FQGTGA come from the germline V gene. The length of the CDR3 is 14 residues. Trimming took off 0 bases at V and 6 bases at J, with 8 bases between the two ends. The DNA for the CDR3 is TGTGCCAGCAGCTTAACCGGAGGGGCCGGGGAGCTGTTTTTT. Amino acids: CASSLTGGAGELFF.

The chain joins TRBV3-1 (or the pseudogene TRBV3-2) to TRBJ1-5, with 7 nucleotides matching TRBD1. CDR1 and CDR2 from the germline V gene are LGHDT and YNNKEL (reference sequence). The CDR3 extends over 15 amino acids. J was trimmed by 7 bases and V by 3 bases; bases with no gene match: 9. The CDR3 region has the DNA TGTGCCAGCAGCCAGGCACAGGGGATAGGGCAGCCCCAGCATTTT. Encoded protein: CASSQAQGIGQPQHF.

This chain links TRBV5-5 with TRBJ2-5; 8 nucleotides line up with TRBD2. V lost 0 bases and J lost 5; bases outside the gene matches: 6. The CDR3 loop spans 15 amino acids. Germline CDR1 is SGHKS and CDR2 is YYEKEE (reference sequence). The CDR3 region is CASSLELAEAETQYF. In nucleotides, the CDR3 is TGTGCCAGCAGCTTGGAACTAGCGGAGGCGGAGACCCAGTACTTC.